This T cell receptor beta chain was sequenced during a study of T cells in Graves' hyperthyroidism and ophthalmopathy. For the study at large: Peripheral blood sampling occurred at initial diagnosis, before any treatment. The study's findings and limits: Blood also contained most expanded thyroid clonotypes above 0.001. Ophthalmopathy cases were set apart from stable hyperthyroidism by a 13 V-J model.

Using RNA transcripts as the source, TCR beta CDR3 regions were amplified. In the first-round RT-PCR of the TCR CDR3, the HTBI primer set was used. TCRdb passed the multiplex PCR reads through MiXCR, listing each CDR3 protein once. The top ten clones hold 30% to 40% of a sample with approximately 600,000 distinct CDR3 sequences, 20% of them seen once. Concerning this clonotype: Its antigen is currently unknown.

With V trimmed by 6 bases and J by 3 bases, 11 bases remained unmatched. Germline V lookup: CDR1 SQVTM, CDR2 ANQGSEA. The CDR3 contains 14 residues. The diagnostic basis comprised clinical symptoms, serum thyroxine and TRAb, thyroid ultrasound and orbital computed tomography. The sequenced sample was blood. V is TRBV29-1 and J is TRBJ2-7, with TRBD2 matching 7 bases. The TCR sequence derives from a man aged 25 to 40 with Graves' ophthalmopathy. The CDR3 DNA follows: TGCAGCGTCGATAAGGGAGGCGGGAGCTACGAGCAGTACTTC. Amino acids: CSVDKGGGSYEQYF.